This TCR beta chain was identified in a study of OX40 agonist ivuxolimab in advanced cancers. Study at large: Patients assigned to dose escalation were diagnosed with hepatocellular carcinoma, melanoma, renal cell or head and neck cancer.

TCRdb's copy holds only in-frame clones and misses some; the assay was immunoSEQ multiplex PCR. The table includes 20,000 to 25,000 clones, approximately 90% detected once. Findings and limits, study-wide: There were, on average, more expanded clones in CD8+ T cells than in CD4+.

Per germline, CDR1 SGDLS and CDR2 YYNGEE. V was cut by 0 bases and J by 4 bases, with 5 bases left in between. There are 12 residues in the CDR3. Notes on this clone: Its antigen is not identified. This same CDR3 is encoded by further DNA sequences in the sample.

The receptor was isolated from an adult with an advanced solid tumor such as melanoma, head and neck, liver or kidney cancer. The J gene is TRBJ2-7, the V gene TRBV9; D gene unclear. Sequenced material: CD4+ or CD8+ T cells sorted from blood, taken in a trial of the OX40 agonist ivuxolimab. The CDR3 spells CASSVEGYEQYF. CDR3 DNA: TGTGCCAGCAGCGTAGAGGGTTACGAGCAGTACTTC.